The 3 T cell receptor beta chains in this list originate from one sample, sequenced in a study of identical twins. TCRdb re-called the 5' RACE reads with MiXCR, one entry per CDR3 protein. This table has fewer than 450,000 distinct CDR3 sequences, around 9.7% appearing once. Sequencing was carried out using naive T cells sorted from blood. Receptor source: a woman between 45 and 65 years old in good health.

V gene TRBV20-1 combines with J gene TRBJ2-6; D is ambiguous. Trimming stripped 1 base from V and 2 bases from J, with 6 bases between. Germline values: CDR1 DFQATT, CDR2 SNEGSKA (reference sequence). The CDR3 is made up of 14 amino acids. The CDR3 DNA reads as TGCAGTGCTAGAGTGGGTGCTGGGGCCAACGTCCTGACTTTC. This gives the protein CSARVGAGANVLTF.

The chain has TRBV4-1 and TRBJ2-1; TRBD1 matches 7 bases. Germline CDR1 MGHRA, CDR2 YSYEKL. J lost 2 bases, V lost 0 bases, and 7 bases had no gene match. CDR3 length: 17 residues. The CDR3 sequence: CASSQEPRDSPYNEQFF. As DNA, the CDR3 is TGCGCCAGCAGCCAAGAACCCCGGGACAGCCCCTACAATGAGCAGTTCTTC.

The rearrangement links TRBV20-1 to TRBJ1-6; D not resolved. With 0 bases removed from V and 7 bases from J, the gap between germline ends came to 10 bases. The CDR3 covers 14 residues. CDR1 and CDR2 from the germline V gene are DFQATT and SNEGSKA (reference sequence). CDR3 sequence reads: CSAREVVRNSPLHF. The CDR3 DNA follows: TGCAGTGCTAGAGAGGTCGTTCGAAATTCACCCCTCCACTTT.